A selection of T cell receptor beta chains follows, all from one sample in a study of T cells in Graves' hyperthyroidism and ophthalmopathy. Via MiXCR, TCRdb re-called the multiplex PCR reads, giving one row per CDR3 protein. This repertoire shows 650,000 to 800,000 distinct CDR3 sequences, 45% found once; its top ten account for less than 8.5%. Sequencing was done on a sample of peripheral blood or thyroid tissue (not recorded which). The receptors come from an adult man with Graves' disease, either hyperthyroidism or ophthalmopathy (not recorded which). The CDR3 runs from the conserved cysteine through the conserved F or W. D genes are given only for firm matches. Clone size, where shown, is once, few, many, or a class for clones that have expanded.

v_gene	j_gene	abundance	d_gene	CDR3aa	CDR3nt
TRBV7-9	TRBJ2-5	-	-	CASSPGSIQETQYF	TGTGCCAGCAGCCCAGGGAGTATCCAAGAGACCCAGTACTTC
TRBV6-5	TRBJ1-2	few	-	CASSYSGRETGYTF	TGTGCCAGCAGTTACTCAGGGAGGGAAACTGGCTACACCTTC
TRBV12-3/TRBV12-4	TRBJ2-7	-	TRBD1	CATSAQGYGEQYF	TGTGCCACCAGCGCACAGGGGTACGGGGAGCAGTACTTC
TRBV20-1	TRBJ1-4	-	-	CSAGRTRVEKLFF	TGCAGTGCTGGGCGTACGCGTGTCGAAAAACTGTTTTTT
TRBV10-3	TRBJ1-6	-	TRBD1	CATAGGDSPLHF	TGTGCCACCGCAGGGGGGGATTCACCCCTCCACTTT
TRBV19	TRBJ1-1	-	-	CASSILSGNTEAFF	TGTGCCAGTAGTATCCTTTCGGGGAACACTGAAGCTTTCTTT
TRBV7-3	TRBJ2-2	few	TRBD1	CASRRTGSNTGELFF	TGTGCCAGCAGACGGACAGGGTCGAACACCGGGGAGCTGTTTTTT
TRBV7-9	TRBJ1-1	few	-	CASSLQGFNTEAFF	TGTGCCAGCAGCCTCCAGGGTTTTAACACTGAAGCTTTCTTT
TRBV7-9	TRBJ1-2	many	TRBD1	CASSNFRTGGVYGYTF	TGTGCCAGCAGCAACTTCCGGACAGGGGGTGTCTATGGCTACACCTTC
TRBV11-1	TRBJ1-1	many	-	CASSFQTEAFF	TGTGCCAGCAGCTTCCAAACTGAAGCTTTCTTT
TRBV4-2	TRBJ1-1	-	-	CASSQDGRGTEAFF	TGTGCCAGCAGCCAAGATGGGCGGGGCACTGAAGCTTTCTTT
TRBV7-7	TRBJ2-2	-	-	CASSQIQGTGELFF	TGTGCTAGCAGCCAGATACAGGGCACCGGGGAGCTGTTTTTT
TRBV9	TRBJ2-5	few	TRBD1	CASSKGTEGETQYF	TGTGCCAGCAGCAAAGGGACAGAGGGGGAGACCCAGTACTTC
TRBV12-3/TRBV12-4	TRBJ1-6	-	-	CASSPTRGGVSPLHF	TGTGCCAGCAGTCCCACCCGGGGCGGGGTCTCACCCCTCCACTTT
TRBV20-1	TRBJ2-5	-	-	CSARDPSGGQPQYF	TGCAGTGCTAGAGATCCTTCGGGGGGCCAGCCCCAGTACTTC
TRBV29-1	TRBJ1-3	once	-	CSVEGDIGTNTIYF	TGCAGCGTTGAAGGGGACATTGGGACTAACACCATATATTTT
TRBV24-1	TRBJ1-4	-	-	CATNDSRDSNEKLFF	TGTGCCACCAACGATTCCCGGGACTCCAATGAAAAACTGTTTTTT
TRBV2	TRBJ2-7	few	TRBD1	CASKPDRDAYEQYF	TGTGCCAGCAAGCCCGACAGGGATGCCTACGAGCAGTACTTC
TRBV7-8	TRBJ1-5	-	-	CASSSPRDQKQPQHF	TGTGCCAGCAGCTCGCCCCGGGACCAAAAACAGCCCCAGCATTTT
TRBV10-3	TRBJ1-1	once	-	CAIRSGENTEAFF	TGTGCCATCAGATCAGGGGAGAACACTGAAGCTTTCTTT
TRBV7-9	TRBJ1-4	many	TRBD1	CASSLTGGSEKLFF	TGTGCCAGCAGCTTAACAGGGGGCAGTGAAAAACTGTTTTTT
TRBV7-8	TRBJ1-3	few	-	CASSLKGLSGNTIYF	TGTGCCAGCAGCTTGAAGGGCCTCTCTGGAAACACCATATATTTT